This TCR beta chain was sequenced in a study of cytomegalovirus exposure and HLA in healthy donors. PCR amplification relied on 60 Vbeta primers (plus 13 Jbeta primers). The data were produced by immunoSEQ multiplex PCR, yet TCRdb's version contains in-frame clones alone and is incomplete. Across 65,000 to 85,000 clones, the top ten clones capture approximately 2.4% of the sample. Notes on this clone: Its antigen is not identified.

After removal of 3 bases from V and 3 bases from J, the junction contained 9 bases not matched to a gene. The CDR3 loop spans 15 amino acids. The germline CDR1 and CDR2 sequences are SGDLS and YYNGEE. Overall study findings and caveats: Presence/absence analyses took donor sequencing depth as roughly uniform. Some V segments (TRBV6-2 and TRBV6-3 among them) were excluded as indistinguishable. Follow-up analysis seemed to connect common viral pathogens with several of the most significant clusters identified.

Sequencing used PBMCs. The chain recombines TRBV9 with TRBJ2-7; TRBD2 matches 7 bases. The source is a female donor in good health and CMV-seropositive. The CDR3 spells CASSAEDGGIYEQYF. CDR3 nucleotide sequence: TGTGCCAGCAGCGCAGAAGACGGGGGGATCTACGAGCAGTACTTC.